This TCR beta chain originates from a study of blood T cell repertoires in COVID-19. Study summary: Both acute and convalescent COVID-19 samples were obtained from the United States, Italy and Spain. Sources were T cells, B-cell-depleted T cells, or PBMCs; the material itself was cDNA or gDNA.

In the study's own analysis: Reference gene primer amplification yielded estimated nucleated cell counts. The data were produced by immunoSEQ multiplex PCR, yet TCRdb's version contains in-frame clones alone and is incomplete. That table is the source of V, J and clone size, and D and trimming were worked out from the DNA. Among 200,000 to 250,000 clones listed, around 81% were seen once. Deletions cut 5 bases from V and 4 bases from J, with 20 bases between. This CDR3 is built from 16 residues. CDR1 is MDHEN, CDR2 SYDVKM, per germline. The clonotype was recovered from a human donor in a cohort sampled during active COVID-19. V usage is TRBV28 and J usage is TRBJ1-2; D gene uncertain. The sample was peripheral blood. CDR3 sequence: CASSTPRLVDIYGYTF. The CDR3 nucleotides read TGTGCCAGCAGTACCCCGAGACTGGTCGATATCTATGGCTACACCTTC.